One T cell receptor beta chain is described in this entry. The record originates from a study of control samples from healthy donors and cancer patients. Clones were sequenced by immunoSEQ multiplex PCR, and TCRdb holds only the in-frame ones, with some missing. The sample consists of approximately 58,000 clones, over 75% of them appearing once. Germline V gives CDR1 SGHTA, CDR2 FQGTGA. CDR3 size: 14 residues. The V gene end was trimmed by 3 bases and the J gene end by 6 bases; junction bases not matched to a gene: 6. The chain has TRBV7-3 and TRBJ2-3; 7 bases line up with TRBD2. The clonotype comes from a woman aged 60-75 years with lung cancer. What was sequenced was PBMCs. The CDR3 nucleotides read TGTGCCAGCAGCTTTGCGGGAGCTGGGGATACGCAGTATTTT. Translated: CASSFAGAGDTQYF. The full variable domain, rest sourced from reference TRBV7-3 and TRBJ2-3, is GAGVSQTPSNKVTEKGKYVELRCDPISGHTALYWYRQSLGQGPEFLIYFQGTGAADDSGLPNDRFFAVRPEGSVSTLKIQRTERGDSAVYLCASSFAGAGDTQYFGPGTRLTVL.